These 29 T cell receptor beta chains share one sample of origin, sequenced in a study of identical twins. TCRdb used MiXCR to reprocess the 5' RACE reads, holding one entry per CDR3 protein. The sample has just under 650,000 distinct CDR3 sequences; roughly 7.2% are singletons. This sample was shared with a second study, whose subject was yellow fever vaccine responses in identical twins.

Sequenced material: PBMCs. The receptor source for this set is a young woman in good health.

This clonotype was seen repeatedly, ten times or more. One end of the junction is discordant with germline, which a read error may explain. The CDR3 nucleotides are TGTGCCAGCAGCTTAGCGGGCACCTATGGCTACACCTTC. It codes for CASSLAGTYGYTF. V and J are TRBV12-3 or TRBV12-4 and TRBJ1-2; no reliable D call. This CDR3 is 13 amino acids long.

The genes are TRBV6-6 and TRBJ2-2; 9 nucleotides align to TRBD2. CDR1 and CDR2 (germline): MNHNY, SVGAGI (reference sequence). The junction had 8 bases not matched to a gene; V was cut back by 4 bases and J by 5 bases. This CDR3 comprises 16 residues. The DNA for the CDR3 is TGTGCCAGCAGTTGGGGGGCGGGAGGGCCAACCGGGGAGCTGTTTTTT. Amino acid sequence: CASSWGAGGPTGELFF.

This clonotype was seen a few times. V and J are TRBV27 and TRBJ2-2; 9 bases fit TRBD1. Germline V gives CDR1 MNHEY, CDR2 SMNVEV (reference sequence). Germline trimming cut 7 bases from V and 6 bases from J; bases unmatched to any gene: 6. CDR3 length: 14 residues. The CDR3 bases are TGTGCCAGCACTAGGGACAGGGTGGCCGGGGAGCTGTTTTTT. This translates into CASTRDRVAGELFF.

This clonotype was seen ten or more times. The V gene is TRBV12-3 or TRBV12-4, the J gene TRBJ1-2; 8 nucleotides agree with TRBD1. This CDR3 spans 16 amino acids. With V trimmed by 7 bases and J by 2 bases, 12 bases remained unmatched. The CDR3 sequence: CASTRTGIRENYGYTF. The DNA of the CDR3 is TGTGCCAGCACCCGGACAGGGATTAGGGAGAACTATGGCTACACCTTC.

This chain connects TRBV9 to TRBJ2-3; 8 bases are a match to TRBD1. Per the germline V gene, CDR1 is SGDLS and CDR2 is YYNGEE. The trim removed 4 bases at V and 6 bases at J, leaving 13 bases unmatched. The CDR3 has 16 residues. The DNA for the CDR3 is TGTGCCAGCAGCCCAAGGACAGGGACGGACTTTGATACGCAGTATTTT. It codes for CASSPRTGTDFDTQYF. Using reference TRBV9 and TRBJ2-3 for the parts outside the CDR3, the full variable domain is DSGVTQTPKHLITATGQRVTLRCSPRSGDLSVYWYQQSLDQGLQFLIQYYNGEERAKGNILERFSAQQFPDLHSELNLSSLELGDSALYFCASSPRTGTDFDTQYFGPGTRLTVL.

This clonotype was detected many times. This chain links TRBV5-1 with TRBJ2-3; D might be TRBD2 (6 bases). V was clipped by 6 bases and J by 1 base, with 15 bases between them. The CDR3 spans 15 residues. The V gene's germline CDR1 is SGHRS and CDR2 YFSETQ. The CDR3 region is CASTPGVAGTDTQYF. The DNA of the CDR3 is TGCGCCAGCACCCCGGGGGTAGCAGGCACAGATACGCAGTATTTT.

The J gene is TRBJ2-5, the V gene TRBV7-8; 7 bases are a match to TRBD1. Trimming took 5 bases from V and 2 from J; bases not matched to a gene: 5. There are 14 residues in the CDR3. Germline loops: CDR1 SGHVS, CDR2 FQNEAQ. The CDR3 DNA sequence: TGTGCCAGCAGCCATACAGGGGTACAAGAGACCCAGTACTTC. Encoded protein: CASSHTGVQETQYF.

The V and J genes are TRBV19 and TRBJ2-3, with 9 bases lining up with TRBD2. The trim removed 3 bases at V and 2 bases at J, leaving 3 bases unmatched. This CDR3 has 15 amino acids. CDR1 and CDR2 from the germline V gene are LNHDA and SQIVND (reference sequence). For the CDR3, the DNA is TGTGCCAGTAGTATTAGCGGGAGCCCCACAGATACGCAGTATTTT. This codes for CASSISGSPTDTQYF.

This clonotype was picked up a small number of times. The chain employs TRBV5-1 and TRBJ2-1, with D uncertain. Looked up from germline, CDR1 is SGHRS and CDR2 is YFSETQ. V was shortened by 5 bases and J by 4 bases, with 16 bases between the two germline ends. The CDR3 is made up of 15 amino acids. The CDR3 nucleotides read TGCGCCAGCAGGCATGGGCTGGACGCGTACAATGAGCAGTTCTTC. Encoded protein: CASRHGLDAYNEQFF.

This clonotype was seen ten or more times. The CDR3 here is CASSLAQGVNEQFF. CDR3 nucleotide sequence: TGTGCCAGCAGCTTAGCACAGGGGGTGAATGAGCAGTTCTTC. The V and J genes are TRBV7-9 and TRBJ2-1; 8 nucleotides agree with TRBD1. The CDR3 length is 14 residues. With V trimmed by 0 bases and J by 7 bases, 2 bases remained unmatched. CDR1 is SEHNR, CDR2 FQNEAQ, per germline (reference sequence).

A few counts support this clonotype. The chain recombines TRBV10-3 with TRBJ2-3; unclear D gene. The CDR3 length is 15 residues. The V and J ends lost 6 bases and 0 bases respectively, with 13 bases between them. The germline V gene has CDR1 ENHRY and CDR2 SYGVKD. The CDR3 loop reads CAIRGSETSTDTQYF. CDR3 DNA sequence: TGTGCCATCAGGGGCAGCGAAACTAGCACAGATACGCAGTATTTT.

This clonotype has a count of ten or more. The chain uses TRBV12-3 or TRBV12-4 and TRBJ2-2; no firm D call. This CDR3 is built from 13 residues. Between the trimmed V and J ends, which lost 3 bases and 3 bases, there was a span of 5 bases. The CDR3 DNA follows: TGTGCCAGCAGTTTTAGGCACACCGGGGAGCTGTTTTTT. Translating gives CASSFRHTGELFF.

This clonotype was counted at least ten times. The chain joins TRBV11-1 to TRBJ2-4; the match to TRBD1 covers 10 bases. This CDR3 spans 20 amino acids. Germline loops: CDR1 SGHAT, CDR2 FQDESV (reference sequence). With V trimmed by 1 base and J by 0 bases, 12 bases remained unmatched. The CDR3 region has the DNA TGTGCCAGCAGCTTAGGCAGCGGGACAGGGGTATCGGGAGCCAAAAACATTCAGTACTTC. Translation gives CASSLGSGTGVSGAKNIQYF.

This clonotype was seen ten or more times. V and J are TRBV29-1 and TRBJ1-1, with a tentative D call TRBD1 (5 bases). Germline V gene sequence: CDR1 SQVTM, CDR2 ANQGSEA. Trimming removed 5 bases at V and 3 bases at J, with 22 bases between. This CDR3 is built from 16 residues. In DNA form, the CDR3 reads TGCAGCGTTACAAAGGGGTACGGTTGGTCGGACACTGAAGCTTTCTTT. Its translation is CSVTKGYGWSDTEAFF.

This clonotype was counted at least ten times. The chain links TRBV3-1 to TRBJ2-2; 7 bases agree with TRBD2. After removal of 5 bases from V and 0 bases from J, the junction contained 9 bases not matched to a gene. The CDR3 runs 17 residues. Germline values: CDR1 LGHDT, CDR2 YNNKEL (reference sequence). CDR3: CASSDYTGTTNTGELFF. The CDR3 DNA is TGTGCCAGCAGCGACTACACCGGGACTACGAACACCGGGGAGCTGTTTTTT.

There are a few counts of this clonotype. This chain uses TRBV7-9 with TRBJ2-2, with 8 positions matching TRBD1. Germline values: CDR1 SEHNR, CDR2 FQNEAQ (reference sequence). This CDR3 region has 14 residues. J lost 3 bases, V lost 6 bases, and 3 bases had no gene match. For the CDR3, the DNA is TGTGCCAGCAGTCGACAGGGGTACACCGGGGAGCTGTTTTTT. This codes for CASSRQGYTGELFF.

In this sample, this clonotype turned up many times. The V and J genes are TRBV12-3 or TRBV12-4 and TRBJ1-1, with a possible D match to TRBD1 (5 bases). The V end lost 4 bases, the J end lost 7 bases, and 10 bases lay between the germline ends. This CDR3 contains 12 residues. The CDR3 reads CASSSGPYEAFF. The CDR3 region has the DNA TGTGCCAGCAGTTCGGGGCCATATGAAGCTTTCTTT.

This clonotype showed up just a few times. This chain connects TRBV10-3 to TRBJ2-6, with TRBD1 matching over 8 bases. CDR1 is ENHRY, CDR2 SYGVKD, per germline. Trimming cost V 4 bases and J 4 bases; bases outside gene matches: 3. The CDR3 covers 15 residues. The CDR3, as DNA: TGTGCCATCAGTGGACAGGGGTCCGGGGCCAACGTCCTGACTTTC. Translated: CAISGQGSGANVLTF.

Worth noting for this clonotype: This sequence may be a read error, since a much larger clone differs from it by one base. This chain connects TRBV7-9 to TRBJ2-2; a weak D match, TRBD2 (5 bases). Germline-derived CDR1 and CDR2 are SEHNR and FQNEAQ (reference sequence). The CDR3 consists of 14 residues. The CDR3 region is CASSRTANTGELLF. The CDR3 DNA is TGTGCCAGCAGCAGGACGGCTAACACCGGGGAGCTGTTATTT.

This clonotype appeared many times. The gene calls are TRBV27 and TRBJ1-1; D not certain. Germline V CDR1 and CDR2: MNHEY, SMNVEV (reference sequence). There are 14 residues in the CDR3. Trimming shortened V by 5 bases and J by 5 bases, and 15 bases separated the two germline ends. CDR3 region: CASSQPGSFTEAFF. DNA for the CDR3: TGTGCCAGCAGTCAACCCGGGTCTTTTACTGAAGCTTTCTTT.

In this sample, this clonotype turned up a few times. The rearrangement uses TRBV29-1 and TRBJ2-7, with TRBD2 identical over 8 bases. V shed 5 bases and J 6 bases; nucleotides not matched to a gene: 3. The germline CDR1 and CDR2 sequences are SQVTM and ANQGSEA. This CDR3 spans 11 amino acids. The CDR3 region has the DNA TGCAGCGTTCAACGGGGGGGCGAGCAGTACTTC. This translates into CSVQRGGEQYF.

The table lists this clonotype with many counts. The genes are TRBV4-1 and TRBJ1-3; 7 positions match TRBD1. This CDR3 comprises 15 residues. V lost 1 base and J lost 3; bases outside the gene matches: 3. Germline assignment: CDR1 MGHRA and CDR2 YSYEKL. As DNA, the CDR3 is TGCGCCAGCAGCCAAGCCGACAGGGATGGAAACACCATATATTTT. Its protein is CASSQADRDGNTIYF.

This clonotype was seen only a few times. This chain uses TRBV29-1 with TRBJ2-3, with 11 bases matching TRBD2. CDR1 and CDR2 from the germline V gene are SQVTM and ANQGSEA. The CDR3 is 15 residues long. The ends lost 4 bases at V and 2 bases at J; junction bases unmatched: 5. CDR3 coding DNA: TGCAGCGTTGTGGAGACTAGCGGGATCACAGATACGCAGTATTTT. It codes for CSVVETSGITDTQYF.

In this sample, this clonotype turned up many times. J is TRBJ2-1 and V is TRBV24-1, with a weak D call TRBD2 (5 bases). V lost 2 bases to trimming and J lost 0 bases, with 16 bases between them. Per the germline V gene, CDR1 is KGHDR and CDR2 is SFDVKD. This CDR3 has 18 residues. CDR3 loop: CATSDSLVGKSSYNEQFF. CDR3 sequence (DNA): TGTGCCACCAGTGATTCTCTTGTCGGGAAAAGCTCCTACAATGAGCAGTTCTTC.

The V gene is TRBV18, the J gene TRBJ1-1; D remains unclear. Germline V lookup: CDR1 KGHSH, CDR2 LQKENI. The V end was cut by 3 bases, the J end by 5 bases, with 13 bases between. CDR3 size: 14 residues. CDR3 nucleotides: TGTGCCAGCTCACCGCGGGCCCTGGGGACTGAAGCTTTCTTT. Translated: CASSPRALGTEAFF. Looking up the rest from reference TRBV18 and TRBJ1-1 gives the full variable domain: NAGVMQNPRHLVRRRGQEARLRCSPMKGHSHVYWYRQLPEEGLKFMVYLQKENIIDESGMPKERFSAEFPKEGPSILRIQQVVRGDSAAYFCASSPRALGTEAFFGQGTRLTVV.

In this sample, this clonotype turned up a few times. One end of the junction varies from germline; a read error may be responsible. V and J are TRBV3-1 and TRBJ2-4; 10 bases line up with TRBD2. This CDR3 has 15 amino acids. Germline CDR1 LGHDT, CDR2 YNNKEL (reference sequence). CDR3 nucleotide sequence: TGTGCCAGCACCCAAGCGGGAGGGCCGCGAAACATTCAGTACTTC. Residues: CASTQAGGPRNIQYF.

The rearrangement links TRBV10-3 to TRBJ1-4, with a possible D match to TRBD1 (6 bases). The CDR3 contains 16 residues. V was trimmed by 2 bases and J by 8 bases, leaving 18 bases between them. Germline-derived CDR1 and CDR2 are ENHRY and SYGVKD. The CDR3 protein is CAISEPPPGDKEKLFF. In DNA form, the CDR3 reads TGTGCCATCAGTGAGCCGCCCCCAGGGGATAAAGAAAAACTGTTTTTT.

This clonotype came up many times. The rearrangement uses TRBV5-1 and TRBJ2-2, with D tentatively TRBD1 (6 bases). The CDR3 is 13 residues long. The V gene's germline CDR1 is SGHRS and CDR2 YFSETQ. Trimming pared 3 bases from V and 6 bases from J, leaving 9 bases between. In DNA, the CDR3 is TGCGCCAGCAGCTACGAGGGGGCCGGGGAGCTGTTTTTT. This codes for CASSYEGAGELFF.

This clonotype was seen a few times. This chain joins TRBV20-1 and TRBJ2-5; D gene unclear. Germline lookup yields CDR1 DFQATT and CDR2 SNEGSKA (reference sequence). CDR3 length: 11 residues. Between the trimmed V and J ends, which lost 3 bases and 5 bases, there was a span of 7 bases. CDR3 nucleotide sequence: TGCAGTGCTAGCAGTTCGGAGACCCAGTACTTC. Translated, it gives CSASSSETQYF.